This T cell receptor (beta chain) was captured in a study of shared T cell receptors in the human thymus. This clone occurred a few times. The CDR3 runs 14 residues. The junction had 3 bases not matched to a gene; V was cut back by 4 bases and J by 1 base. The germline CDR1 and CDR2 sequences are KGHSH and LQKENI. Only in-frame clones appear in the TCRdb table, and some are missing; sequencing was by immunoSEQ multiplex PCR. The data hold some 640,000 clones, with 87% observed a single time. These same records also appear under a second study, on human thymus T cells. That study adds: There were highly overlapping thymic repertoires among unrelated individuals, as related research reported.

This receptor was obtained from a boy younger than two with a congenital heart defect. Sequenced input: thymocytes. The genes are TRBV18 and TRBJ2-7; 8 nucleotides align to TRBD1. The CDR3 loop reads CASSLGQGSYEQYF. CDR3 bases: TGTGCCAGCTCACTAGGACAGGGATCCTACGAGCAGTACTTC.